Sequencing of this T cell receptor (beta chain) was carried out in a study of post-analysis software for immune sequencing data. Overall study findings and caveats: Analysis by F measure revealed that same-batch samples clustered strongly together. The five TRBV segments detected at higher frequency in patients than in controls included TRBV5-6, TRBV5-1 and TRBV20-1.

Prepared libraries of TCR beta cDNA carried unique molecular identifiers. cDNA molecules numbering roughly 0.5 million came from approximately 1 to 10 million T cells. Each CDR3 protein gets one entry after TCRdb re-called the PCR reads with MiXCR. The sample has almost 700,000 distinct CDR3 sequences, 59% seen once. Germline CDR1 is DFQATT and CDR2 is SNEGSKA (reference sequence). This CDR3 spans 11 amino acids. Trimming took off 3 bases at V and 8 bases at J, with 8 bases between the two ends. About this clonotype itself: Its antigen is unknown.

The V call is TRBV20-1, the J call TRBJ2-1; no definite D call. The TCR comes from a girl aged 2 to 9 with multiple sclerosis. The sample was blood. The CDR3 sequence: CSASLFDEQFF. CDR3 DNA: TGCAGTGCTAGTCTCTTCGATGAGCAGTTCTTC.